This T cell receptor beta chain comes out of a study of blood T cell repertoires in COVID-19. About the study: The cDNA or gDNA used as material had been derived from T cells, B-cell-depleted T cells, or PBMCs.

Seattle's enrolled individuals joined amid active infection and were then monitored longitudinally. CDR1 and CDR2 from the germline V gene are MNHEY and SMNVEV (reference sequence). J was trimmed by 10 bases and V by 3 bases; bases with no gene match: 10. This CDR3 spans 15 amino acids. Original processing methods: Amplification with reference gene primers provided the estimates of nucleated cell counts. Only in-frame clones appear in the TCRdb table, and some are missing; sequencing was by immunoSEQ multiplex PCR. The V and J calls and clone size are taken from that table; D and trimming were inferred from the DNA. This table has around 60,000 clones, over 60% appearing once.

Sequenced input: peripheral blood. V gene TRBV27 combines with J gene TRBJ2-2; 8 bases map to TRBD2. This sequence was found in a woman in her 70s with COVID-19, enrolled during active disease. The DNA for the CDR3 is TGTGCCAGCAGTTTTGTGGGCGGGGGGCACGAGGAGCTGTTTTTT. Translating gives CASSFVGGGHEELFF.